Below, 10 T cell receptor beta chains from the same sample are listed, as sequenced in a study of blood T cell repertoires in COVID-19. Only in-frame clones appear in the TCRdb table, and some are missing; sequencing was by immunoSEQ multiplex PCR. The sample has approximately 190,000 clones; 79% are singletons. Sequenced sample: peripheral blood. The receptor set was obtained from a man aged 55-75 years with active or convalescent COVID-19.

The gene calls are TRBV21-1 and TRBJ2-7; the table's D call TRBD2 went unverified against the DNA. TRBV21-1 is labeled a pseudogene. CDR3 length: 12 residues. The CDR3 loop reads CASSKKPYEQYF. DNA for the CDR3: TGTGCCAGCAGCAAGAAGCCCTACGAGCAGTACTTC.

CDR3 DNA: TGTGCCAGCAGCGCCCCGGAGGGGAGAGCTAACTATGGCTACACCTTC. Amino acids: CASSAPEGRANYGYTF. The rearrangement uses TRBV9 and TRBJ1-2; a weak D match, TRBD1 (5 bases). Trimming pared 3 bases from V and 0 bases from J, leaving 15 bases between. This CDR3 is built from 16 residues. Germline V gives CDR1 SGDLS, CDR2 YYNGEE.

The chain uses TRBV7-2 and TRBJ1-5; D remains ambiguous. The CDR3 sequence is 13 residues long. The germline CDR1 and CDR2 sequences are SGHTA and FQGNSA. Trimming took 3 bases from V and 5 from J, leaving 8 bases between them. CDR3 DNA: TGTGCCAGCAGCTTGAACAAAGATCAGCCCCAGCATTTT. Translation: CASSLNKDQPQHF.

The count of this clone is one. The gene calls are TRBV18 and TRBJ2-3; 8 positions agree with TRBD1. The trim removed 4 bases at V and 4 bases at J, leaving 10 bases unmatched. In germline, CDR1 is KGHSH, CDR2 LQKENI. The CDR3 sequence is 16 residues long. This CDR3 reads CASSRAGGVSPDTQYF. CDR3 nucleotide sequence: TGTGCCAGCTCACGGGCAGGGGGCGTTTCGCCAGATACGCAGTATTTT.

The rearrangement joins TRBV7-2 to TRBJ1-6, with TRBD1 identical over 7 bases. V shed 3 bases and J 9 bases; nucleotides not matched to a gene: 8. The CDR3 loop spans 15 amino acids. Germline CDR1 and CDR2: SGHTA and FQGNSA. The DNA for the CDR3 is TGTGCCAGCAGCTTCCGGACAGGATATGCTTCACCCCTCCACTTT. As protein: CASSFRTGYASPLHF.

The chain recombines TRBV11-2 with TRBJ2-5; D unresolved. Germline CDR1 and CDR2: SGHAT and FQNNGV. The CDR3 extends over 15 amino acids. Between the trimmed V and J ends, which lost 4 bases and 2 bases, there was a span of 14 bases. In DNA form, the CDR3 reads TGTGCCAGCAGCTCCCGCGGATCCCGTCAAGAGACCCAGTACTTC. Translating gives CASSSRGSRQETQYF.

The chain is built from TRBV6-2 or TRBV6-3 and TRBJ2-6; the D gene is possibly TRBD1 (5 bases). The CDR3 totals 15 residues. Trimming took off 2 bases at V and 2 bases at J, with 7 bases between the two ends. Germline V gives CDR1 MNHEY, CDR2 SVGEGT. The CDR3 DNA is TGTGCCAGCAGTTACGTAGGGGCTGGGGCCAACGTCCTGACTTTC. Translating it yields CASSYVGAGANVLTF.

This chain joins TRBV10-1 and TRBJ2-5; a possible D gene is TRBD2 (5 bases). CDR3 length: 14 amino acids. The germline gives CDR1 WNHNN, CDR2 SYGVQD (reference sequence). V was cut by 0 bases and J by 4 bases, with 9 bases left in between. Here the CDR3 reads CASSESKGRETQYF. Written as DNA, the CDR3 is TGCGCCAGCAGTGAGTCGAAAGGGAGAGAGACCCAGTACTTC.

There are a few counts of this clone. This rearrangement joins TRBV7-8 to TRBJ1-5, with no clear D. CDR1 and CDR2 from the germline V gene are SGHVS and FQNEAQ. This CDR3 spans 18 amino acids. V dropped 2 bases and J dropped 0 bases, with 17 bases sitting between them. This chain's CDR3 is CASSLFGQVKYSNQPQHF. DNA for the CDR3: TGTGCCAGCAGCTTATTTGGGCAGGTAAAATATAGCAATCAGCCCCAGCATTTT.

The rearrangement joins TRBV19 to TRBJ2-3; D gene uncertain. Trimming stripped 10 bases from V and 4 bases from J, with 15 bases between. Germline loops: CDR1 LNHDA, CDR2 SQIVND (reference sequence). The CDR3 is made up of 13 amino acids. CDR3 nucleotide sequence: TGTGCCACTAGATTTCCGGTTTCAGATACGCAGTATTTT. Translated: CATRFPVSDTQYF.